This T cell receptor beta chain stems from a study of CD8+ T cells in alopecia areata. Notes on the study in general: Lesional scalp exceeded normal scalp in clonality, especially in alopecia totalis/universalis. Clarity of TCR sharing across patients fell short of that in mice, possibly HLA-related.

cDNA serving as the sequencing template came from extracted, reverse transcribed RNA. Assay used: immunoSEQ multiplex PCR; TCRdb lists only in-frame clones, some missing. The data contain a few hundred thousand clones, around three fifths of them singletons. Germline values: CDR1 MGHRA, CDR2 YSYEKL. The CDR3 contains 15 residues. V dropped 1 base and J dropped 6 bases, with 15 bases sitting between them. The authors sorted CD4+ and CD8+ T cells from PBMCs. About this clone: Its antigen is still unknown.

Sequencing was performed on CD8+ T cells sorted from blood. This sequence joins TRBV4-1 and TRBJ1-2, with D perhaps matching TRBD1 (5 bases). This TCR was sampled from a human donor in good health. The CDR3 DNA reads TGCGCCAGCAGCCAAGGGCCAGGGTTGCGCAATGGCTACACCTTC. It specifies CASSQGPGLRNGYTF.